The entry below describes one T cell receptor (beta chain). This clone was counted ten times or more. It lacks a known antigen. No qualities accompany the bases; no much larger clone lies one base away. These data come from a study of blood T cell repertoires in COVID-19 (dated by TCRdb to 2020 to 2022). Broadly, across the study: Samples covering the acute and convalescent phases of COVID-19 were provided by collaborators in the United States, Italy and Spain. The material from the prospective study consisted of cDNA or gDNA derived from T cells, B-cell-depleted T cells, or PBMCs. The dataset comprised deeply sampled blood TCRbeta repertoires from subjects exposed to, actively infected with, or recovered from COVID-19. The repertoires were made available in a free public database intended to serve as a resource for research on the immune response to SARS-CoV-2. Samples came from the ongoing ImmuneRACE study (first 160 participants) plus 1,254 subjects from 6 global collaborators. Nearly every sample came with metadata listing a de-identified subject ID, COVID-19 status, age in years and sex. Where HLA class I and class II types were available, the types were taken from metadata supplied by the sample provider, not from assay-based typing.

V is pruned by 5 bases and J by 0 bases, leaving 3 bases of the junction without a gene match. CDR1 and CDR2 were assigned from the germline V gene as SNHLY and FYNNEI. The CDR3 has 14 amino acids, counting the end cysteine and phenylalanine. Just CDR3 DNA is preserved here, 42 bases in frame from base 1. TCRbeta CDR3 regions were amplified from genomic DNA by means of the immunoSEQ Assay, a bias-controlled multiplex PCR. The original pipeline was this. The number of nucleated cells in each sample was estimated by amplification of reference gene primers within the assay. Sequence reads were collapsed and filtered to measure the absolute abundance of every unique TCRbeta CDR3 rearrangement. Productive Simpson clonality was computed per sample as the square root of Simpson's diversity index over productive rearrangements. The clones in this table, taken by TCRdb from immuneACCESS, are in-frame only. Not every clone is retained; where verified, under half of the shortfall comes from an unresolved V gene, and the cause of the rest is unknown. V and J calls plus clone size are reproduced from that table; the DNA served to infer D and trimming. A total of just over 300,000 clones appear in this sample, approximately 88% of them only once. The leading ten clones occupy 8.5% to 10% of the sample.

Participants in the prospective study were aged about 18 to 95 years, lived in under 30 United States geographic areas, and enrolled through a virtual design. In the prospective study, participants were assigned to cohorts based on the clinical history participants reported in a screening survey and a study questionnaire. Recovered participants in ImmuneRACE Cohort 3 were defined as having two consecutive negative NP/OP PCR tests, clearance from a healthcare professional, or resolution of symptoms. In the prospective study, mobile phlebotomists collected whole blood, serum and a nasopharyngeal or oropharyngeal swab from each participant. Participants in the prospective study had the option to provide additional blood draws and questionnaires over an approximately 2-month period. Blood samples from the prospective study were shipped frozen or at room temperature prior to DNA extraction. The study at large found these results: The quantity of clinical and demographic metadata differed by source and by participant and was supplied without curation.

Sequenced: PBMCs or T cells enriched from blood (not recorded which). The chain is encoded by TRBV2 joined to TRBJ1-2; TRBD1 aligns with 7 central bases. The receptor's source is a woman between 18 and 30 years old who had recovered from COVID-19. CDR3 region: CASSRDSSNYGYTF. The DNA is TGTGCCAGCAGTAGGGACAGCTCTAACTATGGCTACACCTTC.